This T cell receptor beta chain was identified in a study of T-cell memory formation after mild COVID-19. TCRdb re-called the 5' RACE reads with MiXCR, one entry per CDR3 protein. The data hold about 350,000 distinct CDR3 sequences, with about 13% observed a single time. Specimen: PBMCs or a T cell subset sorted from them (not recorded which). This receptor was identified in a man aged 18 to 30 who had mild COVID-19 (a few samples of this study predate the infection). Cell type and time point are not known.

The CDR3 DNA follows: TGTGCCAGCAGCGATACGCTGGTAGATGTCCGTGGGACCCAGTACTTC. Its protein product is CASSDTLVDVRGTQYF. The chain combines TRBV5-6 with TRBJ2-5, with D unresolved. This CDR3 comprises 16 residues. With 4 bases removed from V and 7 bases from J, the gap between germline ends came to 23 bases. The germline CDR1 and CDR2 sequences are SGHDT and YYEEEE.